The 7 T cell receptor beta chains presented below share a single source sample, sequenced in a study of T cells after yellow fever vaccination. TCRdb passed the 5' RACE reads through MiXCR, listing each CDR3 protein once. The table lists 25,000 to 30,000 distinct CDR3 sequences, 6% to 8% of them singletons. The specimen was PBMCs, either bulk or a sorted T-cell subset (CD4+, CD8+, memory, or dextramer-sorted; not recorded which), collected on the day of the yellow fever booster vaccination. These receptors were collected from a man aged 25 to 40 who received the YFV17D yellow fever vaccine.

This clonotype was observed many times. J is TRBJ2-1 and V is TRBV20-1; 10 bases align to TRBD2. Germline CDR1 is DFQATT and CDR2 is SNEGSKA (reference sequence). The CDR3 contains 16 residues. The junction had 7 bases not matched to a gene; V was cut back by 0 bases and J by 5 bases. The CDR3 bases are TGCAGTGCTAGAGATGTTTCTAGCGGGAGAGACAATGAGCAGTTCTTC. Protein product: CSARDVSSGRDNEQFF.

The chain employs TRBV3-1 and TRBJ1-2; tentative D call: TRBD1 (5 bases). The ends were cut back, 1 base at V and 5 bases at J, with 17 bases in the middle. The germline gives CDR1 LGHDT, CDR2 YNNKEL (reference sequence). The CDR3 totals 16 residues. The CDR3 DNA is TGTGCCAGCAGCCAAGTGGCAGGGTCGCACCTTTATGGCTACACCTTC. The encoded protein is CASSQVAGSHLYGYTF.

In this sample, this clonotype turned up many times. CDR3 DNA sequence: TGTGCCAGCAGTGACAACTCTGGGGCCAACGTCCTGACTTTC. This codes for CASSDNSGANVLTF. The chain couples TRBV6-4 to TRBJ2-6, with unresolved D. Germline V gene sequence: CDR1 MRHNA, CDR2 SNTAGT. CDR3 size: 14 residues. The germline V and J ends were trimmed by 2 bases and 0 bases, with 2 bases remaining between them.

This clonotype has a count of ten or more. The chain joins TRBV5-1 to TRBJ1-2; D gene uncertain. Trimming left V 0 bases short and J 5 bases short, with 20 bases between. Germline CDR1 is SGHRS and CDR2 is YFSETQ. The length of the CDR3 is 17 residues. Here the CDR3 reads CASSLGEGQTRYYGYTF. CDR3 sequence (DNA): TGCGCCAGCAGCTTGGGCGAAGGGCAGACGAGATATTATGGCTACACCTTC.

This clonotype was found once. This chain connects TRBV3-1 to TRBJ1-5; TRBD1 agrees at 9 bases. The CDR3 runs 18 residues. Germline V lookup: CDR1 LGHDT, CDR2 YNNKEL (reference sequence). Trimming at V came to 8 bases and at J to 2 bases, leaving 16 bases not matched to a gene. CDR3 in amino acids: CASCSTYRDRAGNQPQHF. CDR3 in DNA: TGTGCCAGCTGTTCCACATACCGGGACAGGGCGGGCAATCAGCCCCAGCATTTT.

The sample holds a few counts of this clonotype. V gene TRBV28 combines with J gene TRBJ1-2; a weak D match, TRBD1 (6 bases). This CDR3 spans 15 amino acids. With 5 bases removed from V and 4 bases from J, the gap between germline ends came to 17 bases. CDR1 and CDR2 (germline): MDHEN, SYDVKM. The CDR3, as DNA: TGTGCCAGCAGTCCCATCGGGACATCCGCCTATGGCTACACCTTC. It encodes CASSPIGTSAYGYTF.

In this sample, this clonotype turned up many times. The chain combines TRBV20-1 with TRBJ1-6, with D perhaps TRBD1 (6 bases). The CDR3 sequence is 14 residues long. Germline-derived CDR1 and CDR2 are DFQATT and SNEGSKA (reference sequence). Trimming shortened V by 1 base and J by 7 bases, and 11 bases separated the two germline ends. In nucleotides, the CDR3 is TGCAGTGCTAGAGTGCCTCAGGGGAATTCACCCCTCCACTTT. Translated, it gives CSARVPQGNSPLHF.